A single sample is the source of the 21 T cell receptor beta chains below, sequenced in a study of blood T cell repertoires in COVID-19. The method was immunoSEQ multiplex PCR; TCRdb's version includes in-frame clones alone and lacks a portion of them. The sample carries about 220,000 clones, around 80% recorded once. Material: peripheral blood. These receptors came from a man over 45 with active or convalescent COVID-19.

The chain joins TRBV6-5 to TRBJ1-6; D is ambiguous. Trimming shortened V by 0 bases and J by 0 bases, and 6 bases separated the two germline ends. Germline V gives CDR1 MNHEY, CDR2 SVGAGI. The CDR3 runs to 16 residues. CDR3 sequence: CASSYSVSSYNSPLHF. The CDR3 DNA reads TGTGCCAGCAGTTACTCAGTGAGCTCCTATAATTCACCCCTCCACTTT.

The sample holds one count of this clone. This chain uses TRBV9 with TRBJ2-2; 9 bases are a match to TRBD2. The CDR3 is 16 residues long. Germline V gene sequence: CDR1 SGDLS, CDR2 YYNGEE. Trimming at V came to 4 bases and at J to 5 bases, leaving 9 bases not matched to a gene. CDR3 amino acids: CASSPQAGGWTGELFF. The CDR3 DNA reads TGTGCCAGCAGCCCCCAGGCGGGGGGGTGGACCGGGGAGCTGTTTTTT.

V is TRBV5-1 and J is TRBJ2-5; no clear D. Trimming took 0 bases from V and 2 from J, leaving 11 bases between them. From germline, CDR1 is SGHRS and CDR2 YFSETQ. This CDR3 contains 15 residues. The CDR3 DNA is TGCGCCAGCAGCTTGGCCATGGGCAGGCAAGAGACCCAGTACTTC. It encodes CASSLAMGRQETQYF.

The chain combines TRBV3-1 (or the pseudogene TRBV3-2) with TRBJ1-2; D call uncertain. The CDR3 is 15 residues long. Trimming removed 0 bases at V and 5 bases at J, with 13 bases between. Germline V lookup: CDR1 LGHDT, CDR2 YNNKEL (reference sequence). The CDR3 region has the DNA TGTGCCAGCAGCCAAGAAATAGGGAGAGAGTATGGCTACACCTTC. Translated: CASSQEIGREYGYTF.

The sample holds one count of this clone. This chain links TRBV29-1 with TRBJ1-1, with D tentatively TRBD1 (5 bases). The CDR3 covers 14 residues. Germline CDR1 reads SQVTM; CDR2 reads ANQGSEA. CDR3 DNA: TGCACCTTTACGACGCCCCTAGGGGTGACTGAAGCTTTCTTT. It translates to CTFTTPLGVTEAFF.

J is TRBJ2-7 and V is TRBV21-1; the D call TRBD1 from the table was never checked on the DNA. TRBV21-1 is flagged as a pseudogene. The CDR3 has 23 amino acids. DNA for the CDR3: TGTGCCAGCAGACCAAATGTAAGATCAGCAAAGGAAGATGAGAGACAGGTGGGCTACGAGCAGTACTTC. Its protein is CASRPNVRSAKEDERQVGYEQYF.

This chain links TRBV5-4 with TRBJ2-5; tentatively, D is TRBD1 (6 bases). V was clipped by 2 bases and J by 2 bases, with 10 bases between them. The CDR3 runs 14 residues. CDR1 and CDR2 from the germline V gene are SGHNT and YYREEE (reference sequence). The CDR3 bases are TGTGCCAGCAGCTTTGGACAGCGTCAAGAGACCCAGTACTTC. Protein: CASSFGQRQETQYF.

The chain couples TRBV18 to TRBJ2-1; the D gene is possibly TRBD2 (5 bases). The V end was cut by 2 bases, the J end by 0 bases, with 8 bases between. Germline lookup yields CDR1 KGHSH and CDR2 LQKENI. This CDR3 region has 15 residues. CDR3 residues: CASSPERLSYNEQFF. The DNA of the CDR3 is TGTGCCAGCTCACCAGAGCGGCTCTCCTACAATGAGCAGTTCTTC.

This clone was seen only once. J is TRBJ2-7 and V is TRBV19; the match to TRBD1 covers 8 bases. From germline, CDR1 is LNHDA and CDR2 SQIVND (reference sequence). V trimming: 3 bases; J trimming: 5 bases; junction bases outside the gene matches: 6. This CDR3 has 14 amino acids. DNA for the CDR3: TGTGCCAGTAGTATTGCTGGACAGGGCCACGAGCAGTACTTC. This encodes CASSIAGQGHEQYF.

V gene TRBV5-1 combines with J gene TRBJ2-1; D ambiguous. Trimming left V 0 bases short and J 8 bases short, with 12 bases between. This CDR3 region has 14 residues. CDR1 and CDR2 from the germline V gene are SGHRS and YFSETQ. CDR3 protein: CASSLALTQDEQFF. CDR3 coding DNA: TGCGCCAGCAGCTTGGCACTCACGCAGGATGAGCAGTTCTTC. Supplemented by reference TRBV5-1 and TRBJ2-1, the full variable domain reads KAGVTQTPRYLIKTRGQQVTLSCSPISGHRSVSWYQQTPGQGLQFLFEYFSETQRNKGNFPGRFSGRQFSNSRSEMNVSTLELGDSALYLCASSLALTQDEQFFGPGTRLTVL.

This clone was detected a few times. This chain joins TRBV28 and TRBJ1-2; TRBD1 aligns across 12 bases. The germline gives CDR1 MDHEN, CDR2 SYDVKM. Trimming took 2 bases from V and 1 from J; bases not matched to a gene: 8. This CDR3 has 18 amino acids. CDR3 protein: CASSLRGTGGGVNYGYTF. CDR3 sequence (DNA): TGTGCCAGCAGTTTAAGGGGGACAGGGGGCGGTGTTAACTATGGCTACACCTTC.

This clone was observed a few times. The V gene is TRBV11-2, the J gene TRBJ2-5; TRBD1 matches at 10 bases. Germline values: CDR1 SGHAT, CDR2 FQNNGV. After removal of 5 bases from V and 5 bases from J, the junction contained 8 bases not matched to a gene. The CDR3 covers 15 residues. CDR3 in DNA: TGTGCCAGCAGCCCGAAGACAGGGGGCGACGAGACCCAGTACTTC. This sequence encodes CASSPKTGGDETQYF.

The chain recombines TRBV19 with TRBJ1-4, with D possibly being TRBD1 (6 bases). The germline V gene encodes CDR1 LNHDA and CDR2 SQIVND (reference sequence). The V end lost 5 bases, the J end lost 7 bases, and 14 bases lay between the germline ends. The CDR3 spans 14 residues. The CDR3 DNA reads as TGTGCCAGTAGTGTGACAGGTTGGGGTGAAAAACTGTTTTTT. Its translation: CASSVTGWGEKLFF.

J is TRBJ2-7 and V is TRBV9; D is perhaps TRBD2 (6 bases). Germline V CDR1 and CDR2: SGDLS, YYNGEE. CDR3 length: 13 residues. V was pared by 3 bases and J by 3 bases, with 10 bases between. This CDR3 is CASSGGAFYEQYF. The CDR3 DNA sequence: TGTGCCAGCAGCGGCGGGGCCTTCTACGAGCAGTACTTC.

The DNA of the CDR3 is TGTGCCAGTAGCGGCCAACAGGGTCTCGAGCAGTACTTC. The encoded protein is CASSGQQGLEQYF. The chain recombines TRBV19 with TRBJ2-7; D might be TRBD1 (6 bases). The CDR3 is made up of 13 amino acids. CDR1 LNHDA and CDR2 SQIVND come from the germline V gene (reference sequence). Trimming took off 6 bases at V and 6 bases at J, with 15 bases between the two ends.

The V and J genes are TRBV19 and TRBJ2-1; D gene ambiguous. The V end lost 2 bases, the J end lost 6 bases, and 8 bases lay between the germline ends. CDR1 LNHDA and CDR2 SQIVND come from the germline V gene (reference sequence). The CDR3 extends over 13 amino acids. DNA for the CDR3: TGTGCCAGTAGTATAAAGGCTAGCAATGAGCAGTTCTTC. Its protein is CASSIKASNEQFF. The variable domain in full, completed from reference TRBV19 and TRBJ2-1, reads DGGITQSPKYLFRKEGQNVTLSCEQNLNHDAMYWYRQDPGQGLRLIYYSQIVNDFQKGDIAEGYSVSREKKESFPLTVTSAQKNPTAFYLCASSIKASNEQFFGPGTRLTVL.

The rearrangement links TRBV5-8 to TRBJ2-1; TRBD1 matches at 9 bases. The junction had 6 bases not matched to a gene; V was cut back by 1 base and J by 7 bases. Germline values: CDR1 SGHTS, CDR2 YDEGEE. CDR3 length: 15 amino acids. Written as DNA, the CDR3 is TGTGCCAGCAGCTTGCGTGGACAGGGGTGGAATGAGCAGTTCTTC. It yields the protein CASSLRGQGWNEQFF.

The chain recombines TRBV5-6 with TRBJ1-3; maybe TRBD1 (5 bases). The CDR3 extends over 16 amino acids. Germline CDR1 reads SGHDT; CDR2 reads YYEEEE. V lost 0 bases and J lost 4, with 14 bases in between. CDR3 coding DNA: TGTGCCAGCAGCTTGGGCGGAGGGGCGCTGGGAAACACCATATATTTT. It specifies CASSLGGGALGNTIYF. Full variable domain (remainder filled in from reference TRBV5-6 and TRBJ1-3): DAGVTQSPTHLIKTRGQQVTLRCSPKSGHDTVSWYQQALGQGPQFIFQYYEEEERQRGNFPDRFSGHQFPNYSSELNVNALLLGDSALYLCASSLGGGALGNTIYFGEGSWLTVV.

This clone came up many times. The CDR3 nucleotides are TGTGCCAGCAGCCCACGGGAAGGCGGGAGGGCCGGAAATGAGCAGTTCTTC. As protein: CASSPREGGRAGNEQFF. The chain couples TRBV7-9 to TRBJ2-1; TRBD2 aligns across 9 bases. The junction had 15 bases not matched to a gene; V was cut back by 5 bases and J by 7 bases. The CDR3 runs to 17 residues. Germline-derived CDR1 and CDR2 are SEHNR and FQNEAQ (reference sequence).

This clone was counted once. The CDR3: CASSSIRDRGNTEAFF. The CDR3 nucleotides are TGTGCCAGCAGTTCTATCCGGGACAGGGGGAACACTGAAGCTTTCTTT. The V gene is TRBV6-5, the J gene TRBJ1-1, with TRBD1 matching over 10 bases. Trimming removed 4 bases from V and 1 base from J; junction bases left unmatched: 6. Germline V gene lookup returns CDR1 MNHEY and CDR2 SVGAGI. CDR3 length equals 16 residues.

The rearrangement joins TRBV2 to TRBJ1-3, with a possible D match to TRBD1 (5 bases). The CDR3 has 15 amino acids. Germline assignment: CDR1 SNHLY and CDR2 FYNNEI. Trimming cost V 5 bases and J 0 bases, with 11 bases left between them. CDR3 sequence reads: CASSRGTFSGNTIYF. The CDR3 region has the DNA TGTGCCAGCAGTAGGGGAACTTTCTCTGGAAACACCATATATTTT.